This T cell receptor (beta chain) was profiled in a study of regulatory T cells in long-lasting Graves disease. Across the study: For a period under 3 months, newly diagnosed Graves' patients had taken antithyroid drugs.

After removal of 5 bases from V and 2 bases from J, the junction contained 10 bases not matched to a gene. Germline CDR1 and CDR2: SGHRS and YFSETQ. There are 15 residues in the CDR3. Construction of TCR beta libraries relied on iRepertoire HTBI primers and on Arm-PCR targeting CDR3 regions. MiXCR, applied by TCRdb to the multiplex PCR reads, yields one record per CDR3 protein. The table lists about 540,000 distinct CDR3 sequences, approximately 13% of them singletons. This clonotype was detected ten times or more. Its antigen is still unknown. Time point described: newly diagnosed GD, antithyroid drugs for less than 3 months. The TCR library was made from RNA extracted from PBMCs. Study findings and constraints: Accuracy was perhaps lowered by the small sample size.

These data were also filed under a second study, of T cells in Graves' hyperthyroidism and ophthalmopathy.

The TCR originated in a man aged 25 to 45 with Graves disease. This chain joins TRBV5-1 and TRBJ2-7; 7 nucleotides agree with TRBD1. Source: peripheral blood mononuclear cells (PBMCs), taken at new diagnosis, from a patient treated with antithyroid drugs. The CDR3 here is CASRIGQGVAYEQYF. In DNA, the CDR3 is TGCGCCAGCAGAATCGGGCAGGGGGTGGCCTACGAGCAGTACTTC.